Below, 8 T cell receptor beta chains from the same sample are listed, as sequenced in a study (dated by TCRdb to about 2015). The library came from multiplex PCR. The listed sequencing device is Ion Torrent PGM. For the approximately 24-patient analysis, adaptor-ligated barcode primers were used to amplify TRBV12-4/TRBJ1-2 clonotypes. The public reads were quality trimmed at Q25 with fastp and then assembled into clones with MiXCR by TCRdb, keeping productive beta chains. Here each entry gathers all rows of one CDR3 protein and keeps the most common genes and DNA. The sample data list about 430 distinct CDR3 sequences, and around 30% of these were observed just once. 22% of the sample is held by the ten biggest clonotypes. Tregs were isolated as CD4+CD25+CD127-/low cells. The sample was tumor-infiltrating Tregs sorted from the breast tumor. The source is a female donor with breast cancer.

This clonotype is hyperexpanded within its sample. This rearrangement joins TRBV12-3 or TRBV12-4 to TRBJ1-2; D unresolved. V lost 6 bases and J 7 bases, leaving 12 bases between the germline ends. This CDR3 is built from 12 residues. Here the CDR3 reads CASRRWGSGYTF. The CDR3 bases are TGTGCCAGCAGGAGGTGGGGTTCTGGCTACACCTTC.

By share, this clonotype ranks as large. The chain uses TRBV12-3 or TRBV12-4 and TRBJ1-2; the match to TRBD1 covers 8 bases. V lost 1 base and J lost 11; bases outside the gene matches: 3. The CDR3 totals 12 residues. This CDR3 reads CASSLVGDRYTF. As DNA, the CDR3 is TGTGCCAGCAGTTTAGTCGGGGACAGGTACACCTTC.

A remark on this clonotype: A read error may produce the germline difference seen at one junction end. The chain couples TRBV12-3 or TRBV12-4 to TRBJ1-2; D is ambiguous. The CDR3 is made up of 13 amino acids. The CDR3 is CASSLSGNYDYTF. The CDR3 DNA reads as TGTGCCAGCAGTCTATCCGGCAACTATGACTACACCTTC.

J is TRBJ1-2 and V is TRBV12-3 or TRBV12-4; D is possibly TRBD1 (5 bases). The CDR3 spans 14 residues. Trimming removed 5 bases from V and 8 bases from J, with 18 bases in between. The CDR3 DNA sequence: TGTGCCAGCAGTAAGCCTCGGGGCAGCCTAGGCTACACCTTC. The encoded protein is CASSKPRGSLGYTF.

Note on this clonotype: Because it lacks the conserved phenylalanine or tryptophan at the end, this CDR3 is likely a read error. It is unclear where the CDR3 begins or ends on the DNA, so no DNA is shown, and the CDR3 is as TCRdb lists it. V is TRBV12-3 or TRBV12-4 and J is TRBJ1-2. The CDR3 totals 12 residues, both ends included. Here the CDR3 reads CANSLLPGIDTI.

By share, this clonotype ranks as large. The V gene is TRBV12-3 or TRBV12-4, the J gene TRBJ1-2, with D unclear. This CDR3 region has 14 residues. V dropped 6 bases and J dropped 5 bases, with 16 bases sitting between them. CDR3: CASSRPGAGYGYTF. CDR3 coding DNA: TGTGCCAGCAGCCGCCCGGGAGCGGGGTATGGCTACACCTTC.

The V and J genes are TRBV12-3 or TRBV12-4 and TRBJ1-2, with D possibly being TRBD1 (5 bases). This CDR3 contains 14 residues. The V gene lost 6 bases and the J gene lost 7 bases, with 18 bases spanning the gap. The CDR3 here is CASSRGRERCGYTF. CDR3 bases: TGTGCCAGCAGCCGGGGCAGGGAACGATGTGGCTACACCTTC.

This clonotype qualifies as hyperexpanded. CDR3 residues: CASSLRAVDGYTF. The DNA for the CDR3 is TGTGCCAGCAGTTTAAGAGCGGTGGATGGCTACACCTTC. This chain joins TRBV12-3 or TRBV12-4 and TRBJ1-2, with D uncertain. V shed 2 bases and J shed 6 bases, with 10 bases lying between them. This CDR3 contains 13 residues.